The subject of this entry is one T cell receptor (beta chain). What it recognizes is unknown. The sample is drawn from a study of PD-1 blockade in mismatch repair-deficient tumors. Overall study context: Patients had around twelve mismatch repair-deficient cancer types, all previously treated and progressing.

Using immunoSEQ multiplex PCR, the repertoire was profiled, and TCRdb retains in-frame clones only, with some absent. This sample carries roughly 120,000 clones, around nine tenths of them seen once, and the ten largest clones take approximately 12%. Germline loops: CDR1 SGHKS, CDR2 YYEKEE (reference sequence). Trimming removed 4 bases at V and 6 bases at J, with 20 bases between. CDR3 length equals 15 residues. Mismatch repair deficiency was confirmed in all patients, by PCR or immunohistochemistry. TCR sequencing covered three patients who responded to pembrolizumab. General study results and limits: Tumor-resident clones, often undetectable pretreatment in blood, expanded then contracted after pembrolizumab.

The input for sequencing was peripheral blood, taken approximately 73 weeks after starting pembrolizumab. This sequence originates from an adult with mismatch repair-deficient cancer. The chain employs TRBV5-5 and TRBJ2-7, with a weak D call TRBD2 (5 bases). CDR3 sequence reads: CASSLTDPPSGEQYF. CDR3 bases: TGTGCCAGCAGCCTGACGGACCCGCCGAGCGGCGAGCAGTACTTC.